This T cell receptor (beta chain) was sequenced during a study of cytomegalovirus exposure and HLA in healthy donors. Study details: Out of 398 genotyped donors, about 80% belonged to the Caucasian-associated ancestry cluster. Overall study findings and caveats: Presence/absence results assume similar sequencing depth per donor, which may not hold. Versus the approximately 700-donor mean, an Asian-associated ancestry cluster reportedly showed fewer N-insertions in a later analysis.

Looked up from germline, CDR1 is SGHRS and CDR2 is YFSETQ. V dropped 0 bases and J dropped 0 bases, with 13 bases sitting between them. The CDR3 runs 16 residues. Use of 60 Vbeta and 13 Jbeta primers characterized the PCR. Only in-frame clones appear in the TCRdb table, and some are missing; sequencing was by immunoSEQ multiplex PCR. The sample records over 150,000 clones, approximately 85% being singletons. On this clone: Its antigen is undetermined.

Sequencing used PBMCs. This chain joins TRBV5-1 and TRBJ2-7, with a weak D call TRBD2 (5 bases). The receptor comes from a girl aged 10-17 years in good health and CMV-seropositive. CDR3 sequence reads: CASSLAGYRSSYEQYF. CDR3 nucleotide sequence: TGCGCCAGCAGCTTGGCGGGGTATAGGAGCTCCTACGAGCAGTACTTC.